This entry features one T cell receptor (beta chain) sequence. This specimen comes from a study of blood T cells in healthy people across ages. Study background: Using template switching, researchers captured about one barcoded beta molecule for each two T cells.

The CDR3 contains 13 residues. Germline CDR1 SGHRS, CDR2 YFSETQ. The V and J ends lost 1 base and 6 bases respectively, with 8 bases between them. The second PCR ran 7 to 11 cycles with a sample-barcoded 5' primer and J-beta primers. TCRdb reprocessed the 5' RACE reads with MiXCR, giving one entry per CDR3 protein. The table records about 1.4 million distinct CDR3 sequences, roughly 64% of them present only once. The specimen sequenced was blood. The receptor comes from a young man in good health. V and J are TRBV5-1 and TRBJ2-1; D is ambiguous. This CDR3 is CASSLQDFNEQFF. CDR3 bases: TGCGCCAGCAGCTTGCAAGATTTCAATGAGCAGTTCTTC.